The T cell receptor beta chain described here comes from a study of blood T cells in healthy people across ages. This clonotype was observed a few times. The target antigen is unknown. The second PCR ran roughly 6 to 12 cycles with a sample-barcoded 5' primer and J-beta primers. Every cDNA was tagged by a template-switch adaptor with 12 random nucleotides. MiXCR, applied by TCRdb to the 5' RACE reads, yields one record per CDR3 protein. This table has some 710,000 distinct CDR3 sequences, 22% appearing once. Trimming took 4 bases from V and 0 from J; bases not matched to a gene: 6. CDR1 and CDR2 (germline): SGHTA, FQGNSA. This CDR3 contains 17 residues. General observations from the study: Estimates based on one million T cells were treated as lower bounds. Higher diversity, along with more naive CD4+ cells, distinguished long-lived donors from aged donors.

The rearrangement joins TRBV7-2 to TRBJ2-1; 10 positions match TRBD2. The sequencing input was blood. The TCR was taken from a man in his sixties or seventies in good health. The CDR3 is CASSYRLAGGSYNEQFF. The CDR3 DNA follows: TGTGCCAGCAGCTACAGACTAGCGGGTGGCTCCTACAATGAGCAGTTCTTC.